What follows are 24 T cell receptor beta chains derived from one specimen sequenced in a study of read filtering for tumor transcriptome and immune sequencing. This library used around 400 ng RNA and molecular barcoded adaptors spanning alpha/delta and beta/gamma chains. From the reads, TCRdb called clonotypes with MiXCR, one entry per CDR3 protein. The table shows some 120,000 distinct CDR3 sequences, with over 10% occurring only once. Source material: a population of CD138-negative cells sorted from bone marrow. The source is a donor at least 40 years old with multiple myeloma.

This clonotype came up many times. The chain combines TRBV7-2 with TRBJ1-5, with 8 bases that match TRBD1. V lost 7 bases to trimming and J lost 6 bases; unmatched junction nucleotides: 8. Germline V gene lookup returns CDR1 SGHTA and CDR2 FQGNSA. The CDR3 is made up of 14 amino acids. Here the CDR3 reads CASTRDRQIQPQHF. In DNA, the CDR3 is TGTGCCAGCACCCGGGACAGGCAGATTCAGCCCCAGCATTTT.

This clonotype was detected many times. This chain links TRBV7-2 with TRBJ2-5; no reliable D call. CDR1 is SGHTA and CDR2 is FQGNSA in the germline V gene. This CDR3 comprises 13 residues. V dropped 3 bases and J dropped 0 bases, with 5 bases sitting between them. CDR3 sequence: CASSFGNQETQYF. The CDR3 region has the DNA TGTGCCAGCAGCTTTGGAAACCAAGAGACCCAGTACTTC.

In this sample, this clonotype turned up many times. The chain has TRBV18 and TRBJ1-4; no definite D call. The CDR3 has 15 residues. V lost 2 bases, J lost 0 bases, and 7 bases lay in between. Looked up from germline, CDR1 is KGHSH and CDR2 is LQKENI. CDR3 sequence: CASSPRQTTNEKLFF. CDR3 nucleotide sequence: TGTGCCAGCTCACCAAGACAAACAACTAATGAAAAACTGTTTTTT. The complete variable domain, with remaining parts taken from reference TRBV18 and TRBJ1-4, reads NAGVMQNPRHLVRRRGQEARLRCSPMKGHSHVYWYRQLPEEGLKFMVYLQKENIIDESGMPKERFSAEFPKEGPSILRIQQVVRGDSAAYFCASSPRQTTNEKLFFGSGTQLSVL.

This clonotype was counted ten times or more. V and J are TRBV3-1 and TRBJ2-7, with TRBD2 as a possible D gene (6 bases). Trimming took 4 bases from V and 1 from J, leaving 8 bases between them. CDR1 is LGHDT, CDR2 YNNKEL, per germline (reference sequence). CDR3 length: 13 residues. This chain's CDR3 is CASSRRGSYEQYF. CDR3 nucleotide sequence: TGTGCCAGCAGCCGGCGGGGTTCCTACGAGCAGTACTTC.

This clonotype was recorded at least ten times. The chain recombines TRBV6-1 with TRBJ2-1; the D is unclear. The CDR3 has 14 residues. The V gene's germline CDR1 is MNHNS and CDR2 SASEGT. V dropped 0 bases and J dropped 4 bases, with 7 bases sitting between them. The CDR3 reads CASSEAGKYNEQFF. CDR3 nucleotides: TGTGCCAGCAGTGAAGCGGGAAAATACAATGAGCAGTTCTTC.

This sequence joins TRBV12-3 or TRBV12-4 and TRBJ2-5; D remains ambiguous. Trimming shortened V by 1 base and J by 3 bases, and 12 bases separated the two germline ends. The CDR3 sequence is 15 residues long. CDR3 amino acids: CASSLGRLEEETQYF. The CDR3 DNA sequence: TGTGCCAGCAGTTTAGGACGGCTAGAGGAAGAGACCCAGTACTTC.

Many counts were recorded for this clonotype. The chain is built from TRBV28 and TRBJ1-5; D perhaps matches TRBD1 (6 bases). Germline lookup yields CDR1 MDHEN and CDR2 SYDVKM. V lost 4 bases, J lost 0 bases, and 10 bases lay in between. The CDR3 length is 15 residues. The CDR3 protein is CASSWGAGSNQPQHF. Written as DNA, the CDR3 is TGTGCCAGCAGTTGGGGGGCGGGTAGCAATCAGCCCCAGCATTTT.

This clonotype was seen repeatedly, ten times or more. The genes are TRBV29-1 and TRBJ2-3; 8 nucleotides agree with TRBD2. Germline V gene sequence: CDR1 SQVTM, CDR2 ANQGSEA. J lost 5 bases, V lost 7 bases, and 5 bases had no gene match. The CDR3 is made up of 12 amino acids. CDR3 sequence reads: CSEKTSEDTQYF. For the CDR3, the DNA is TGCAGCGAGAAGACTAGCGAAGATACGCAGTATTTT.

The sample holds a few counts of this clonotype. The chain joins TRBV3-1 to TRBJ2-7; no reliable D call. The CDR3 totals 13 residues. Germline V lookup: CDR1 LGHDT, CDR2 YNNKEL (reference sequence). Trimming shortened V by 2 bases and J by 2 bases, and 7 bases separated the two germline ends. The CDR3 is CASSQRSTYEQYF. Here the CDR3 DNA reads TGTGCCAGCAGCCAAAGATCGACCTACGAGCAGTACTTC.

This clonotype was seen many times. J is TRBJ2-3 and V is TRBV20-1, with 10 bases that match TRBD2. The V segment lost 4 bases and the J segment 3 bases; nucleotides outside the gene matches: 10. This CDR3 has 16 amino acids. Germline-derived CDR1 and CDR2 are DFQATT and SNEGSKA (reference sequence). CDR3 bases: TGCAGTGCTACCAGATCGCTAGCGGGAGAAACAGATACGCAGTATTTT. Protein: CSATRSLAGETDTQYF.

This clonotype occurred many times. The genes are TRBV6-5 and TRBJ2-3; 15 nucleotides align to TRBD2. The CDR3 contains 16 residues. CDR1 and CDR2 from the germline V gene are MNHEY and SVGAGI. J was trimmed by 4 bases and V by 5 bases; bases with no gene match: 4. CDR3 loop: CASSMGTSGGSDTQYF. In DNA, the CDR3 is TGTGCCAGCAGTATGGGGACTAGCGGGGGGTCAGATACGCAGTATTTT.

As regards this clonotype: A much larger clone is a single base away; this may be a read error. The CDR3 DNA reads as TGTGCCTGCAGCCAGGGCAGTTTCAACACTGAAGCTTTCTTT. This sequence encodes CACSQGSFNTEAFF. J is TRBJ1-1 and V is TRBV3-1; perhaps TRBD1 as D (5 bases). Germline V CDR1 and CDR2: LGHDT, YNNKEL (reference sequence). The CDR3 loop spans 14 amino acids.

This clonotype was picked up a small number of times. Given the absence of the conserved phenylalanine or tryptophan at the CDR3 end, a read error is likely. The chain is built from TRBV7-2 and TRBJ2-2; 7 nucleotides line up with TRBD1. Per the germline V gene, CDR1 is SGHTA and CDR2 is FQGNSA. With 3 bases clipped from V and 5 bases from J, the junction kept 6 bases outside the gene matches. This CDR3 comprises 15 residues. CDR3 region: CASSLETGVTGELFS. The CDR3 DNA follows: TGTGCCAGCAGCTTGGAAACAGGGGTAACCGGGGAGCTGTTTTCT.

In this sample, this clonotype turned up many times. The rearrangement links TRBV3-1 to TRBJ2-5; 7 nucleotides align to TRBD1. V shed 7 bases, J shed 3 bases, and the junction held 11 bases outside the gene matches. Per the germline V gene, CDR1 is LGHDT and CDR2 is YNNKEL (reference sequence). The CDR3 totals 15 residues. The chain's CDR3 is CASIPRTGREETQYF. As DNA, the CDR3 is TGTGCCAGCATCCCTAGGACAGGCCGTGAAGAGACCCAGTACTTC.

This clonotype was counted at least ten times. V gene TRBV4-1 combines with J gene TRBJ1-5; no clear D gene. This CDR3 is 15 amino acids long. V was trimmed by 0 bases and J by 2 bases, leaving 8 bases between them. Germline lookup yields CDR1 MGHRA and CDR2 YSYEKL. The CDR3 here is CASSQDVQGNQPQHF. The DNA of the CDR3 is TGCGCCAGCAGCCAAGATGTCCAGGGCAATCAGCCCCAGCATTTT.

Comment on this clonotype: This sequence may be a read error, since a much larger clone differs from it by one base. The chain is built from TRBV11-3 and TRBJ2-7; D is undetermined. The CDR3 covers 11 residues. CDR1 and CDR2 (germline): SGHNT, YENEEA. DNA of the CDR3: TGTGCCGGCAGCCGTGAATACGAGCAGTACTTC. Protein sequence: CAGSREYEQYF.

This clonotype was found many times. This sequence joins TRBV30 and TRBJ2-1; tentatively, D is TRBD1 or TRBD2 (5 bases each). Germline V gives CDR1 GTSNPN, CDR2 SVGIG (reference sequence). V was clipped by 7 bases and J by 4 bases, with 14 bases between them. The CDR3 is made up of 13 amino acids. The chain's CDR3 is CAYTGTRYNEQFF. The CDR3 coding sequence is TGTGCCTACACCGGGACCCGATACAATGAGCAGTTCTTC. The entire variable domain, with the rest obtained from reference TRBV30 and TRBJ2-1, is as follows: SQTIHQWPATLVQPVGSPLSLECTVEGTSNPNLYWYRQAAGRGLQLLFYSVGIGQISSEVPQNLSASRPQDRQFILSSKKLLLSDSGFYLCAYTGTRYNEQFFGPGTRLTVL.

This sequence joins TRBV11-2 and TRBJ2-1; TRBD1 or TRBD2 may be the D gene (7 bases each). Germline CDR1 and CDR2: SGHAT and FQNNGV. This CDR3 spans 14 amino acids. Deletions cut 6 bases from V and 4 bases from J, with 13 bases between. This CDR3 is CASSGRGGYNEQFF. The CDR3 coding sequence is TGTGCCAGCAGTGGCAGGGGGGGGTACAATGAGCAGTTCTTC.

This clonotype was seen ten or more times. This chain uses TRBV7-2 with TRBJ2-2, with D tentatively TRBD1 (5 bases). Trimming left V 1 base short and J 4 bases short, with 7 bases between. The length of the CDR3 is 14 residues. Germline V gene sequence: CDR1 SGHTA, CDR2 FQGNSA. The CDR3 loop reads CASSLGQITGELFF. The CDR3 DNA reads as TGTGCCAGCAGCTTAGGACAGATCACCGGGGAGCTGTTTTTT.

This clonotype showed up many times. The chain has TRBV7-9 and TRBJ2-3, with unresolved D. This CDR3 is built from 14 residues. The germline CDR1 and CDR2 sequences are SEHNR and FQNEAQ (reference sequence). Trimming cost V 3 bases and J 0 bases, with 7 bases left between them. The CDR3 spells CASSFVFSTDTQYF. The CDR3 DNA reads TGTGCCAGCAGCTTCGTCTTCAGCACAGATACGCAGTATTTT.

V and J are TRBV10-3 and TRBJ2-5; D is possibly TRBD2 (7 bases). The CDR3 loop spans 16 amino acids. The germline CDR1 and CDR2 sequences are ENHRY and SYGVKD. Deletions cut 0 bases from V and 5 bases from J, with 16 bases between. DNA for the CDR3: TGTGCCATCAGTGAGTCCCTAGCGGCGGGGGCTGAGACCCAGTACTTC. Translated: CAISESLAAGAETQYF.

This clonotype has ten or more counts. V and J are TRBV5-1 and TRBJ2-7; 9 positions match TRBD1. Germline V lookup: CDR1 SGHRS, CDR2 YFSETQ. CDR3 length: 14 residues. The V and J ends lost 4 bases and 5 bases, in that order; junction bases with no gene match: 7. The CDR3 loop reads CASSKTGGNNEQYF. CDR3 bases: TGCGCCAGCAGCAAGACAGGGGGGAATAACGAGCAGTACTTC.

Many counts were recorded for this clonotype. The chain links TRBV6-5 to TRBJ2-1; no clear D. Germline V gives CDR1 MNHEY, CDR2 SVGAGI. The CDR3 has 15 residues. The ends were cut back, 2 bases at V and 8 bases at J, with 16 bases in the middle. The CDR3 region has the DNA TGTGCCAGCAGTTACGCCGATCGAAGAAGGGATGAGCAGTTCTTC. Protein product: CASSYADRRRDEQFF.

This clonotype was recorded many times. The CDR3 is CASSLVGPAGGSSYGYTF. CDR3 nucleotide sequence: TGTGCCAGCAGCTTAGTAGGGCCCGCGGGGGGCAGTAGCTATGGCTACACCTTC. This chain joins TRBV7-9 and TRBJ1-2, with TRBD1 as a possible D gene (6 bases). Trimming stripped 1 base from V and 4 bases from J, with 22 bases between. CDR3 size: 18 residues. Germline loops: CDR1 SEHNR, CDR2 FQNEAQ (reference sequence).